These 17 T cell receptor beta chains were sequenced from one sample in a study of cytomegalovirus exposure and HLA in healthy donors. The primer mix had 60 Vbeta and 13 Jbeta primers. Sequencing was performed with immunoSEQ multiplex PCR; in TCRdb, only in-frame clones are kept and a portion is missing. The table includes some 130,000 clones, 79% detected once. The source material was PBMCs. These receptors all stem from a middle-aged man in good health and CMV-seropositive.

The chain employs TRBV4-1 and TRBJ1-5; D call uncertain. CDR3 length: 15 amino acids. From germline, CDR1 is MGHRA and CDR2 YSYEKL. Between the trimmed V and J ends, which lost 2 bases and 7 bases, there was a span of 15 bases. CDR3 region: CASSQNREGGQPQHF. The CDR3 DNA sequence: TGCGCCAGCAGCCAAAACCGGGAGGGCGGGCAGCCCCAGCATTTT.

The chain employs TRBV29-1 and TRBJ2-1; TRBD2 agrees at 7 bases. CDR1 and CDR2 from the germline V gene are SQVTM and ANQGSEA. The CDR3 sequence is 13 residues long. V lost 4 bases to trimming and J lost 2 bases; unmatched junction nucleotides: 2. The CDR3 DNA sequence: TGCAGCGTTGGCGGGGGAACCTACAATGAGCAGTTCTTC. Encoded protein: CSVGGGTYNEQFF.

J is TRBJ1-3 and V is TRBV7-9; 10 bases align to TRBD1. The J segment lost 4 bases and the V segment lost 5 bases, leaving 11 bases of the junction unmatched. Germline V gives CDR1 SEHNR, CDR2 FQNEAQ (reference sequence). The CDR3 runs 17 residues. The CDR3 sequence is CASSPNTGTGVGNTIYF. The CDR3 region has the DNA TGTGCCAGCAGCCCAAATACCGGGACAGGGGTCGGAAACACCATATATTTT.

The chain carries TRBV29-1 and TRBJ1-2; the D gene is possibly TRBD1 (5 bases). CDR1 and CDR2 from the germline V gene are SQVTM and ANQGSEA. The CDR3 is 14 amino acids. The germline V and J ends were trimmed by 1 base and 3 bases, with 12 bases remaining between them. The DNA for the CDR3 is TGCAGCGTTGAAGGGGGGGGGTGGGACTATGGCTACACCTTC. Translated, it gives CSVEGGGWDYGYTF.

This chain uses TRBV19 with TRBJ2-2; no clear D gene. The CDR3 extends over 12 amino acids. Germline values: CDR1 LNHDA, CDR2 SQIVND (reference sequence). V shed 4 bases and J shed 4 bases, with 4 bases lying between them. The CDR3 spells CASSTFTGELFF. In DNA form, the CDR3 reads TGTGCCAGTAGTACCTTCACCGGGGAGCTGTTTTTT.

Comment on this clone: This sample includes further DNA sequences coding for the same CDR3. CDR3 sequence (DNA): TGTGCCAGTAGTGGGACAGGGGGCCGCACTGAAGCTTTCTTT. Protein sequence: CASSGTGGRTEAFF. The chain uses TRBV19 and TRBJ1-1; 12 nucleotides agree with TRBD1. The CDR3 runs 14 residues. Germline V CDR1 and CDR2: LNHDA, SQIVND (reference sequence). The junction had 2 bases not matched to a gene; V was cut back by 5 bases and J by 4 bases.

The V gene is TRBV4-1, the J gene TRBJ1-6, with D maybe TRBD1 (5 bases). This CDR3 spans 17 amino acids. Germline assignment: CDR1 MGHRA and CDR2 YSYEKL. Deletions cut 0 bases from V and 9 bases from J, with 18 bases between. CDR3: CASSQDGGEKMSSPLHF. Written as DNA, the CDR3 is TGCGCCAGCAGCCAAGATGGGGGGGAGAAGATGAGTTCACCCCTCCACTTT.

J is TRBJ1-2 and V is TRBV10-1, with TRBD1 identical over 7 bases. Per the germline V gene, CDR1 is WNHNN and CDR2 is SYGVQD (reference sequence). This CDR3 spans 13 amino acids. J gave up 4 bases and V 6 bases, and 5 bases lay outside the gene matches. This CDR3 is CASSPGTVYGYTF. In DNA form, the CDR3 reads TGCGCCAGCAGCCCCGGGACAGTCTATGGCTACACCTTC.

J is TRBJ1-5 and V is TRBV7-2; tentative D call: TRBD1 (6 bases). Trimming took off 5 bases at V and 5 bases at J, with 19 bases between the two ends. The germline V gene encodes CDR1 SGHTA and CDR2 FQGNSA. The CDR3 covers 16 residues. In DNA form, the CDR3 reads TGTGCCAGCAGCCCAGCGATAGGCAGGGGCTATCAGCCCCAGCATTTT. Translating gives CASSPAIGRGYQPQHF.

The chain uses TRBV10-3 and TRBJ2-7; D possibly corresponds to TRBD1 (5 bases). The CDR3 is made up of 13 amino acids. Trimming cost V 2 bases and J 0 bases, with 5 bases left between them. From germline, CDR1 is ENHRY and CDR2 SYGVKD. The CDR3 sequence is CAISEGASYEQYF. The DNA of the CDR3 is TGTGCCATCAGTGAGGGGGCCTCCTACGAGCAGTACTTC.

The chain recombines TRBV2 with TRBJ2-3; 7 bases line up with TRBD2. The germline V gene has CDR1 SNHLY and CDR2 FYNNEI. With 5 bases clipped from V and 2 bases from J, the junction kept 10 bases outside the gene matches. CDR3 length equals 16 residues. The DNA for the CDR3 is TGTGCCAGCAGTATCGGTGCGGGAGTCCTCACAGATACGCAGTATTTT. Amino acid sequence: CASSIGAGVLTDTQYF.

J is TRBJ2-1 and V is TRBV6-1, with a possible D match to TRBD2 (5 bases). The CDR3 consists of 15 residues. The germline gives CDR1 MNHNS, CDR2 SASEGT. V was cut by 7 bases and J by 5 bases, with 18 bases left in between. The CDR3 DNA reads TGTGCCAGCATTCGGACTTTCTTGGGGAACAATGAGCAGTTCTTC. It specifies CASIRTFLGNNEQFF.

With respect to this clone: Additional DNA sequences in this sample encode the identical CDR3. The chain joins TRBV9 to TRBJ1-3; possible D gene TRBD1, 5 bases. From germline, CDR1 is SGDLS and CDR2 YYNGEE. The V end lost 1 base, the J end lost 0 bases, and 8 bases lay between the germline ends. This CDR3 contains 15 residues. CDR3 region: CASSVSTVSGNTIYF. The CDR3 DNA reads TGTGCCAGCAGCGTATCGACAGTCTCTGGAAACACCATATATTTT.

This chain links TRBV6-5 with TRBJ2-7; TRBD2 matches 7 bases. CDR3 length: 13 amino acids. The ends lost 5 bases at V and 3 bases at J; junction bases unmatched: 4. Looked up from germline, CDR1 is MNHEY and CDR2 is SVGAGI. In DNA, the CDR3 is TGTGCCAGCAGTCCTCGGACTAGCTACGAGCAGTACTTC. Translating it yields CASSPRTSYEQYF.

The rearrangement uses TRBV5-8 and TRBJ1-5, with D perhaps TRBD1 (5 bases). The V end was cut by 0 bases, the J end by 1 base, with 8 bases between. The germline CDR1 and CDR2 sequences are SGHTS and YDEGEE. The CDR3 has 15 amino acids. The CDR3 loop is CASSLEGISNQPQHF. In DNA, the CDR3 is TGTGCCAGCAGCTTGGAGGGGATAAGCAATCAGCCCCAGCATTTT.

J is TRBJ1-1 and V is TRBV5-4; no firm D call. Trimming took off 5 bases at V and 0 bases at J, with 14 bases between the two ends. Germline CDR1 and CDR2: SGHNT and YYREEE (reference sequence). CDR3 size: 15 residues. CDR3 protein: CASSSRRLVNTEAFF. CDR3 in DNA: TGTGCCAGCAGTTCCCGACGGCTAGTGAACACTGAAGCTTTCTTT.

CDR3 loop: CAWGVPGMNTEAFF. The CDR3, as DNA: TGTGCCTGGGGGGTCCCGGGGATGAACACTGAAGCTTTCTTT. J is TRBJ1-1 and V is TRBV30; D gene ambiguous. The CDR3 has 14 amino acids. V was pared by 5 bases and J by 0 bases, with 13 bases between. Germline-derived CDR1 and CDR2 are GTSNPN and SVGIG (reference sequence).